Below, one T cell receptor (beta chain) is given with its context. This entry is derived from a study of cytomegalovirus exposure and HLA in healthy donors. Study information: The 120 validation repertoires, a later analysis reported, used the same platform as the approximately 650 first-cohort repertoires.

In germline, CDR1 is MDHEN, CDR2 SYDVKM. The CDR3 contains 13 residues. Trimming removed 5 bases at V and 2 bases at J, with 10 bases between. Profiled with immunoSEQ multiplex PCR; TCRdb holds only in-frame clones, not every one. Of just over 20,000 clones listed, approximately 97% are singletons. The clonotype originates from a young man in good health and CMV-seropositive. Sample: PBMCs. The chain joins TRBV28 to TRBJ2-7; D is uncertain. CDR3 sequence reads: CASSLGSTYEQYF. In nucleotides, the CDR3 is TGTGCCAGCAGTCTGGGCAGTACCTACGAGCAGTACTTC. Complete variable domain (other parts from reference TRBV28 and TRBJ2-7): DVKVTQSSRYLVKRTGEKVFLECVQDMDHENMFWYRQDPGLGLRLIYFSYDVKMKEKGDIPEGYSVSREKKERFSLILESASTNQTSMYLCASSLGSTYEQYFGPGTRLTVT.